Listed below are T cell receptor beta chains from one sample, sequenced in a study of molecular identifiers for immune sequencing clone quantification. TCRdb reprocessed the PCR reads with MiXCR, giving one entry per CDR3 protein. The repertoire has 60,000 to 70,000 distinct CDR3 sequences, 15% to 20% of them found once; the top ten carry roughly 1.5%. Sequencing was performed on naive CD8+ T cells from blood, with Jurkat cell RNA spiked in. The source of these receptors is a human donor in good health. Some libraries in this study had Jurkat cell RNA spiked in. Both conserved end residues are part of each CDR3. Fields, in order: J gene, clone size, D gene, V gene, CDR3 DNA, CDR3 protein. D genes are given only for firm matches. Clone size is stated in some rows and not others, as once, few, many or a class when expanded.

J gene: TRBJ2-7; clone size: many; D gene: TRBD1; V gene: TRBV2; CDR3 DNA: TGTGCCAGCAGTGAGCGACTCCCGGGACAGTTAGCTTACGAGCAGTACTTC; CDR3 protein: CASSERLPGQLAYEQYF
J gene: TRBJ2-1; clone size: once; D gene: .; V gene: TRBV7-8; CDR3 DNA: TGTGCCAGCAGCATTGGTCCAGGGGAGTACAATGAGCAGTCCTTC; CDR3 protein: CASSIGPGEYNEQSF
J gene: TRBJ2-7; clone size: .; D gene: .; V gene: TRBV4-1; CDR3 DNA: TGCGCCAGCAGCCAAGATCGGACGGGCGACGAGCAGTACTTC; CDR3 protein: CASSQDRTGDEQYF
J gene: TRBJ2-3; clone size: many; D gene: .; V gene: TRBV7-9; CDR3 DNA: TGTGCCAGCAGTTGGGATACGCAGTATTTT; CDR3 protein: CASSWDTQYF
J gene: TRBJ2-7; clone size: many; D gene: TRBD2; V gene: TRBV20-1; CDR3 DNA: TGCAGTGCTGTGGCTAGCGGAGCATACGAGCAGTACTTC; CDR3 protein: CSAVASGAYEQYF
J gene: TRBJ2-1; clone size: many; D gene: TRBD2; V gene: TRBV29-1; CDR3 DNA: TGCAGCGTTGAAGTCGGGGGGACTAGCGGGAGGATCAATGAGCAGTTCTTC; CDR3 protein: CSVEVGGTSGRINEQFF
J gene: TRBJ2-7; clone size: .; D gene: .; V gene: TRBV11-2; CDR3 DNA: TGTGCCAGCAGCTTTGGGGGCGCTTCCCACGAGCAGTACTTC; CDR3 protein: CASSFGGASHEQYF
J gene: TRBJ2-7; clone size: many; D gene: .; V gene: TRBV7-6; CDR3 DNA: TGTGCCAGCAGCTTAGAGTCAGGGGACGAGCAGTACTTC; CDR3 protein: CASSLESGDEQYF
J gene: TRBJ2-3; clone size: many; D gene: .; V gene: TRBV7-9; CDR3 DNA: TGTGCCAGCAGTGGACCCCCTGGAAGAAGGAATACGCAGTATTTT; CDR3 protein: CASSGPPGRRNTQYF
J gene: TRBJ2-7; clone size: many; D gene: TRBD2; V gene: TRBV29-1; CDR3 DNA: TGCAGCGTTGAAGATCGACTAGCGGGATCTTACGAGCAGTACTTC; CDR3 protein: CSVEDRLAGSYEQYF
J gene: TRBJ2-7; clone size: .; D gene: .; V gene: TRBV4-1; CDR3 DNA: TGCGCCAGCAGCCAATGGGGGCCCGGCGAGCAGTACTTC; CDR3 protein: CASSQWGPGEQYF
J gene: TRBJ2-7; clone size: .; D gene: TRBD2; V gene: TRBV4-1; CDR3 DNA: TGCGCCAGCAGCCAGGACCCGGGACTAGCGGGACTCTCTTACGAGCAGTACTTC; CDR3 protein: CASSQDPGLAGLSYEQYF
J gene: TRBJ1-5; clone size: many; D gene: .; V gene: TRBV7-2; CDR3 DNA: TGTGCCAGCAGCCCGGCCGGGACGCTTGCCCTATGGGGGGATCAGCCCCAGCATTTT; CDR3 protein: CASSPAGTLALWGDQPQHF
J gene: TRBJ2-2; clone size: many; D gene: .; V gene: TRBV7-2; CDR3 DNA: TGTGCCAGCAGCCAGGGGGGGAACACCGGGGAGCTGTTTTTT; CDR3 protein: CASSQGGNTGELFF
J gene: TRBJ2-7; clone size: many; D gene: .; V gene: TRBV30; CDR3 DNA: TGTGCCTGGAGTGTACCCCAGGGTATATCTTACGAGCAGTACTTC; CDR3 protein: CAWSVPQGISYEQYF
J gene: TRBJ2-7; clone size: many; D gene: .; V gene: TRBV4-1; CDR3 DNA: TGCGCCAGCAGCCAAGTTGGGACCCTGAAGCCCCACGAGCAGTACTTC; CDR3 protein: CASSQVGTLKPHEQYF
J gene: TRBJ2-1; clone size: many; D gene: .; V gene: TRBV6-6; CDR3 DNA: TGTGCCAGCAGTTACTCGAACAATGAGCAGTTCTTC; CDR3 protein: CASSYSNNEQFF
J gene: TRBJ2-3; clone size: many; D gene: .; V gene: TRBV2; CDR3 DNA: TGTGCCAGCAGTCACGAGGTCAGTAGCGGAGTCCCTCGGGATACGCAGTATTTT; CDR3 protein: CASSHEVSSGVPRDTQYF
J gene: TRBJ2-7; clone size: many; D gene: .; V gene: TRBV4-1; CDR3 DNA: TGCGCCAGCAGCCAGAAGCACCCGACCTACGAGCAGTACTTC; CDR3 protein: CASSQKHPTYEQYF
J gene: TRBJ2-1; clone size: many; D gene: TRBD2; V gene: TRBV4-2; CDR3 DNA: TGTGCCAGCAGCCAAGCGGGGACTAGCGGCACCTCCTACAATGAGCAGTTCTTC; CDR3 protein: CASSQAGTSGTSYNEQFF
J gene: TRBJ2-2; clone size: many; D gene: .; V gene: TRBV6-2/TRBV6-3; CDR3 DNA: TGTGCCAGCCGGGTTGCAAAGAACACCGGGGAGCTGTTTTTT; CDR3 protein: CASRVAKNTGELFF
J gene: TRBJ2-3; clone size: many; D gene: TRBD2; V gene: TRBV7-8; CDR3 DNA: TGTGCCAGCAGCTTACTAGCGGGAGATATAGATACGCAGTATTTT; CDR3 protein: CASSLLAGDIDTQYF